Each of the 17 T cell receptor beta chains below was sequenced from the same sample in a study of blood T cell repertoires in COVID-19. The data were produced by immunoSEQ multiplex PCR, yet TCRdb's version contains in-frame clones alone and is incomplete. Of roughly 73,000 clones listed, 75% to 85% are singletons. The specimen sequenced was peripheral blood. The source is an older woman with acute or convalescent COVID-19.

V is TRBV7-9 and J is TRBJ2-7, with TRBD1 matching over 9 bases. The CDR3 extends over 14 amino acids. V trimming: 6 bases; J trimming: 2 bases; junction bases outside the gene matches: 5. Germline CDR1 is SEHNR and CDR2 is FQNEAQ (reference sequence). The CDR3: CASSTGTGTYEQYF. Written as DNA, the CDR3 is TGTGCCAGCAGTACCGGGACAGGGACCTACGAGCAGTACTTC.

The V gene is TRBV4-1, the J gene TRBJ2-1; 11 positions agree with TRBD2. CDR1 is MGHRA, CDR2 YSYEKL, per germline. The CDR3 is 19 amino acids. Losses at the gene ends were 4 bases for V and 12 bases for J; bases not matched to a gene: 23. This CDR3 is CASSLKDTTSGREGTGQFF. CDR3 in DNA: TGCGCCAGCAGCCTGAAAGATACCACTAGCGGGAGAGAAGGGACTGGGCAGTTCTTC.

The V gene is TRBV28, the J gene TRBJ1-5; the D gene is possibly TRBD1 (5 bases). This CDR3 comprises 12 residues. The germline CDR1 and CDR2 sequences are MDHEN and SYDVKM. Trimming took off 3 bases at V and 10 bases at J, with 10 bases between the two ends. The CDR3: CASSFSRGPQHF. CDR3 nucleotides: TGTGCCAGCAGTTTTTCTAGGGGACCCCAGCATTTT.

The V gene is TRBV2, the J gene TRBJ1-6; D is unclear. Germline CDR1 is SNHLY and CDR2 is FYNNEI. V was pared by 3 bases and J by 7 bases, with 10 bases between. CDR3 length: 14 residues. The CDR3 reads CASSDLTRNSPLHF. CDR3 coding DNA: TGTGCCAGCAGTGATTTAACCCGGAATTCACCCCTCCACTTT.

This chain uses TRBV7-9 with TRBJ1-5; the D is unclear. Germline V lookup: CDR1 SEHNR, CDR2 FQNEAQ (reference sequence). Trimming cost V 1 base and J 5 bases, with 3 bases left between them. This CDR3 has 12 amino acids. This CDR3 is CASSLDYQPQHF. Here the CDR3 DNA reads TGTGCCAGCAGCTTAGACTATCAGCCCCAGCATTTT.

The chain combines TRBV9 with TRBJ2-5; 7 positions agree with TRBD2. Germline-derived CDR1 and CDR2 are SGDLS and YYNGEE. The CDR3 sequence is 15 residues long. The junction had 5 bases not matched to a gene; V was cut back by 2 bases and J by 1 base. DNA of the CDR3: TGTGCCAGCAGCGTTTCCGGGAGGTCCCAAGAGACCCAGTACTTC. Translated, it gives CASSVSGRSQETQYF.

The chain couples TRBV28 to TRBJ2-7; 7 bases map to TRBD1. The V gene's germline CDR1 is MDHEN and CDR2 SYDVKM. V trimming: 6 bases; J trimming: 5 bases; junction bases outside the gene matches: 10. There are 14 residues in the CDR3. Here the CDR3 DNA reads TGTGCCAGCAGCACTCAACAGGGGTTCAACGAGCAGTACTTC. This sequence encodes CASSTQQGFNEQYF.

The chain joins TRBV6-5 to TRBJ2-1, with D perhaps TRBD1 (5 bases). The CDR3 sequence is 10 residues long. V was pared by 10 bases and J by 6 bases, with 7 bases between. Germline CDR1 reads MNHEY; CDR2 reads SVGAGI. Written as DNA, the CDR3 is TGTGCCACCCAGGGCAATGAGCAGTTCTTC. Its translation is CATQGNEQFF.

This rearrangement joins TRBV18 to TRBJ1-3, with 7 bases lining up with TRBD1. Trimming at V came to 6 bases and at J to 4 bases, leaving 9 bases not matched to a gene. CDR1 and CDR2 (germline): KGHSH, LQKENI. This CDR3 is 15 amino acids long. The CDR3 region is CASSPSAGGGNTIYF. In nucleotides, the CDR3 is TGTGCCAGCTCCCCTTCGGCAGGGGGAGGAAACACCATATATTTT.

V and J are TRBV18 and TRBJ1-1, with a possible D match to TRBD1 (5 bases). V lost 3 bases and J lost 1, with 12 bases in between. CDR1 KGHSH and CDR2 LQKENI come from the germline V gene. The CDR3 contains 15 residues. Here the CDR3 DNA reads TGTGCCAGCTCACCCGCCTCTACAGGGAACACTGAAGCTTTCTTT. The encoded protein is CASSPASTGNTEAFF. Variable domain in full (rest from reference TRBV18 and TRBJ1-1): NAGVMQNPRHLVRRRGQEARLRCSPMKGHSHVYWYRQLPEEGLKFMVYLQKENIIDESGMPKERFSAEFPKEGPSILRIQQVVRGDSAAYFCASSPASTGNTEAFFGQGTRLTVV.

The V call is TRBV3-1 (or the pseudogene TRBV3-2), the J call TRBJ1-3, with a weak D call TRBD1 (5 bases). V lost 4 bases, J lost 7 bases, and 11 bases lay in between. The CDR3 length is 13 residues. In germline, CDR1 is LGHDT, CDR2 YNNKEL (reference sequence). The DNA for the CDR3 is TGTGCCAGCAGCCGCGACAGTACCAACACCATATATTTT. Translated, it gives CASSRDSTNTIYF.

In its sample, this clone was seen a few times. The same CDR3 can be traced to other DNA sequences in this sample. The chain couples TRBV11-3 to TRBJ2-3, with 14 bases lining up with TRBD2. CDR3 length equals 20 residues. Losses at the gene ends were 5 bases for V and 1 base for J; bases not matched to a gene: 14. Germline CDR1 reads SGHNT; CDR2 reads YENEEA. DNA for the CDR3: TGTGCCAGCAGCCCAGGGACTAGCGGGAGTGGGCTAATGGGCACAGATACGCAGTATTTT. Its translation is CASSPGTSGSGLMGTDTQYF.

The chain couples TRBV6-5 to TRBJ2-7, with D perhaps matching TRBD1 (6 bases). This CDR3 has 13 residues. V lost 8 bases, J lost 3 bases, and 14 bases lay in between. Looked up from germline, CDR1 is MNHEY and CDR2 is SVGAGI. The CDR3 protein is CASGRGGYYEQYF. In DNA form, the CDR3 reads TGTGCCAGCGGGAGAGGGGGTTACTACGAGCAGTACTTC.

V and J are TRBV14 and TRBJ2-6; D not certain. This CDR3 is 14 amino acids long. The germline V and J ends were trimmed by 4 bases and 4 bases, with 8 bases remaining between them. CDR1 is SGHDN and CDR2 is FVKESK in the germline V gene. The CDR3 spells CASSLQWGANVLTF. CDR3 sequence (DNA): TGTGCCAGCAGCCTACAATGGGGGGCCAACGTCCTGACTTTC.

The genes are TRBV5-1 and TRBJ1-1, with 9 bases matching TRBD1. Germline V CDR1 and CDR2: SGHRS, YFSETQ. The CDR3 contains 14 residues. V was clipped by 3 bases and J by 7 bases; unmatched bases: 7. Written as DNA, the CDR3 is TGCGCCAGCAGCTCGGACAGGGGTGGAGGTGAAGCTTTCTTT. It encodes CASSSDRGGGEAFF.

V is TRBV2 and J is TRBJ1-4; weak D call: TRBD1 (5 bases). The CDR3 sequence is 14 residues long. Deletions cut 11 bases from V and 8 bases from J, with 21 bases between. Per the germline V gene, CDR1 is SNHLY and CDR2 is FYNNEI. CDR3 in amino acids: CAGTGDLFREKLFF. CDR3 nucleotide sequence: TGTGCCGGCACGGGGGATCTCTTTCGGGAAAAACTGTTTTTT.

V is TRBV3-1 (or the pseudogene TRBV3-2) and J is TRBJ2-2; a possible D gene is TRBD2 (5 bases). The CDR3 covers 16 residues. The germline V gene has CDR1 LGHDT and CDR2 YNNKEL (reference sequence). Trimming pared 7 bases from V and 6 bases from J, leaving 21 bases between. The CDR3 loop reads CASTPVEGVEAGELFF. The CDR3 nucleotides read TGTGCCAGCACCCCAGTTGAGGGAGTGGAGGCCGGGGAGCTGTTTTTT.